The clone carrying this T cell receptor beta chain came up once. What it binds is not known. This sample stems from a study of cytomegalovirus exposure and HLA in healthy donors. Overall study findings and caveats: Apparent HLA restriction characterized most CMV-associated TCR beta chains in a later analysis.

The CDR3 has 16 residues. Trimming at V came to 3 bases and at J to 3 bases, leaving 8 bases not matched to a gene. Germline values: CDR1 SGHDT, CDR2 YYEEEE. A multiplex PCR was run with 60 Vbeta primers and 13 Jbeta primers. Measured with immunoSEQ multiplex PCR; TCRdb has only the in-frame clones, and not every one. The top ten clones hold around 7.1% of a sample with around 150,000 clones, around 60% of them seen once. The chain combines TRBV5-6 with TRBJ1-1; 10 bases fit TRBD1. This sequence originates from a woman in her fifties or sixties in good health and CMV-seropositive. The sequencing input was PBMCs. The DNA for the CDR3 is TGTGCCAGCAGCTCCCCGGGACAGGGGACCTACACTGAAGCTTTCTTT. Its translation: CASSSPGQGTYTEAFF.